This TCR beta chain was identified in a study of cytomegalovirus exposure and HLA in healthy donors. Study context: There were approximately 400 genotyped donors. Of these, 81% fell in the genetic ancestry cluster associated with self-reported Caucasian donors.

Study conclusions and caveats: Cytomegalovirus association was listed for 170 or so TCR beta chains.

As to this clone: Antigen unknown.

This CDR3 comprises 15 residues. V was trimmed by 7 bases and J by 10 bases, leaving 25 bases between them. Germline lookup yields CDR1 MNHNY and CDR2 SVGAGI (reference sequence). PCR employed 60 Vbeta and 13 Jbeta primers. Assay used: immunoSEQ multiplex PCR; TCRdb lists only in-frame clones, some missing. This table lists about 32,000 clones. These donors counted as nominally healthy when sampled, but unrecorded immune exposures were likely. Sequenced material: PBMCs. The genes are TRBV6-6 and TRBJ1-1, with D perhaps TRBD1 (6 bases). The sequence derives from a female donor in good health and CMV-seronegative. CDR3 loop: CASTPYTGTRDVAFF. The CDR3 DNA sequence: TGTGCCAGCACCCCATACACTGGGACAAGAGATGTAGCTTTCTTT.